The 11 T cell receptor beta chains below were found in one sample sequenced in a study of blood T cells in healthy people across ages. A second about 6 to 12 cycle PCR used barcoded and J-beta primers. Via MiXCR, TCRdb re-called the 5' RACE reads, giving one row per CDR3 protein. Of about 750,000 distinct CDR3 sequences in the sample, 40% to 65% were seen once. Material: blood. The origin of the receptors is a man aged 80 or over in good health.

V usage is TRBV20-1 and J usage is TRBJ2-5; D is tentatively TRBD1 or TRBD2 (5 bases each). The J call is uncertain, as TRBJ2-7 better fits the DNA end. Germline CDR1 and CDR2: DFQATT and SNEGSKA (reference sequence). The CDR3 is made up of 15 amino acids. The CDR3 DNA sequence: TGCAGTGCTACCCCGAACCGGGACGTAGACTACGAGCAGTACTTC. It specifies CSATPNRDVDYEQYF.

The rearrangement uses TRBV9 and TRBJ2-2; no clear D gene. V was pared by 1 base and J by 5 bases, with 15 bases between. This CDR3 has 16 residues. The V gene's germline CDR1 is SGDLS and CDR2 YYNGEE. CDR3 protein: CASSVFPAPETGELFF. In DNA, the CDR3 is TGTGCCAGCAGCGTATTTCCAGCCCCAGAGACCGGGGAGCTGTTTTTT.

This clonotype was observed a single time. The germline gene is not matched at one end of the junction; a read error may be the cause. DNA for the CDR3: TGTGCCAGCAGTCGGCGGAGGTCGGCAGAGACGCAGTATTTT. This translates into CASSRRRSAETQYF. The genes are TRBV27 and TRBJ2-3, with D tentatively TRBD2 (5 bases). Germline-derived CDR1 and CDR2 are MNHEY and SMNVEV (reference sequence). The CDR3 contains 14 residues.

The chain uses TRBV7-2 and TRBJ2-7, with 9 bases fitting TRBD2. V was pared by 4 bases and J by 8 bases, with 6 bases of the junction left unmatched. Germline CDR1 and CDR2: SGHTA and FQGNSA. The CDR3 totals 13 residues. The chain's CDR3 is CASSSISGSQQYF. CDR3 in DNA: TGTGCCAGCAGCTCCATTAGCGGGAGTCAGCAGTACTTC.

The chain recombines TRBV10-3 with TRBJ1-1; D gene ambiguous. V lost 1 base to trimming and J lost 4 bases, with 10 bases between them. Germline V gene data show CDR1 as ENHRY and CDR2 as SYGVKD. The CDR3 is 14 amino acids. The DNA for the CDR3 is TGTGCCATCAGTGAGTTGACTGGGAGCACTGAAGCTTTCTTT. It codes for CAISELTGSTEAFF.

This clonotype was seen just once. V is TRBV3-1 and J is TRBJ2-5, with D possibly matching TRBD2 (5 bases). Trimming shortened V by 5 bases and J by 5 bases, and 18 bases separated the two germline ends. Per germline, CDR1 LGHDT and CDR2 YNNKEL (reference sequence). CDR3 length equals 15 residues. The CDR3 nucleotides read TGTGCCAGCAGCGAGGGAGTCCGAGGGCGGGAGACCCAGTACTTC. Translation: CASSEGVRGRETQYF.

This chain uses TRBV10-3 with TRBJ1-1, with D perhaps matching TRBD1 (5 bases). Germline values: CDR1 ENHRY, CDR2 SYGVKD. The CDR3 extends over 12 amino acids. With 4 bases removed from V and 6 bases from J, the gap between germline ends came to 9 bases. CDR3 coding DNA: TGTGCCATCAGTGCAGGGTCCGCTGAAGCTTTCTTT. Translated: CAISAGSAEAFF.

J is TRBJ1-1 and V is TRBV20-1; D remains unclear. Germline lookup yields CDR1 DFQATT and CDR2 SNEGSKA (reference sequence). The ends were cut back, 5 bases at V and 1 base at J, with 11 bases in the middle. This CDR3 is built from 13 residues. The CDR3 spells CSADGSPNTEAFF. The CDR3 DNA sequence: TGCAGTGCTGATGGGAGCCCGAACACTGAAGCTTTCTTT.

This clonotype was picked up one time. The DNA of the CDR3 is TGCGCCAGCAGCTTGGAGGAGGGCAGGTACAGATACGCGTATTTT. This sequence encodes CASSLEEGRYRYAYF. V and J are TRBV5-1 and TRBJ2-3; tentatively, D is TRBD2 (6 bases). The ends were cut back, 0 bases at V and 14 bases at J, with 22 bases in the middle. CDR3 length: 15 residues. CDR1 and CDR2 (germline): SGHRS, YFSETQ.

The CDR3 protein is CASSSRGAGDPNEQFF. CDR3 bases: TGTGCCAGCAGTTCCCGGGGGGCGGGAGATCCCAATGAGCAGTTCTTC. The chain has TRBV27 and TRBJ2-1; perhaps TRBD2 as D (7 bases). The length of the CDR3 is 16 residues. With 4 bases removed from V and 6 bases from J, the gap between germline ends came to 19 bases. The germline gives CDR1 MNHEY, CDR2 SMNVEV (reference sequence).

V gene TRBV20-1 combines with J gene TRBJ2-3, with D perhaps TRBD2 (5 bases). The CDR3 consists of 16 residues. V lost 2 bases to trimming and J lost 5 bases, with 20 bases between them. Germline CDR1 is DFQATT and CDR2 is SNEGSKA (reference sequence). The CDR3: CSARNPSPPEGDTQYF. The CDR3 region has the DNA TGCAGTGCTAGAAATCCTAGCCCACCGGAAGGAGATACGCAGTATTTT.